The present TCR beta chain was sequenced within a study of cytomegalovirus exposure and HLA in healthy donors. The data were produced by immunoSEQ multiplex PCR, yet TCRdb's version contains in-frame clones alone and is incomplete. Among around 70,000 clones listed, 85% to 95% were seen once. Remarks on this clone: This specimen includes other DNA sequences encoding the same CDR3.

Source material: PBMCs. This clonotype originated in a woman aged 18-30 years in good health and CMV-seropositive.

The DNA of the CDR3 is TGTGCCAGCAGCTTGGAACAGTATAATTCACCCCTCCACTTT. Translating it yields CASSLEQYNSPLHF. The rearrangement joins TRBV7-9 to TRBJ1-6; no definite D call. The CDR3 length is 14 residues. The germline CDR1 and CDR2 sequences are SEHNR and FQNEAQ (reference sequence). The ends were cut back, 3 bases at V and 4 bases at J, with 7 bases in the middle.